This T cell receptor beta chain appears in the sequencing data of a study of T cell repertoires in cytomegalovirus infection. Points on this clonotype: Antigen unknown.

In TCRdb, the reads were re-called with MiXCR into one record per CDR3 protein. Of approximately 110,000 distinct CDR3 sequences in the sample, around 32% were seen once. This CDR3 is 14 amino acids long. The ends were cut back, 5 bases at V and 4 bases at J, with 14 bases in the middle. CDR1 MNHEY and CDR2 SVGEGT come from the germline V gene. The genes are TRBV6-2 or TRBV6-3 and TRBJ1-1, with D maybe TRBD1 (6 bases). The clonotype was recovered from a human donor in good health (CMV status not recorded). Some clones in this sample may be carry-over from other donors' samples. Here the sequenced sample was CD8+ T cells from cultured PBMCs, taken from culture after CMV antigen stimulation. The CDR3 loop reads CASSTTGIGTEAFF. The CDR3, as DNA: TGTGCCAGCAGTACAACAGGGATAGGCACTGAAGCTTTCTTT.